This TCR beta chain was identified during a study of cytomegalovirus exposure and HLA in healthy donors. Notes on the study in general: Cytomegalovirus association was assigned to about 150 TCR beta chains. An assumption of roughly uniform sequencing depth across donors underlay the presence/absence analyses. Reportedly, fewer N-insertions than the roughly 700-donor mean appeared in an Asian-associated ancestry cluster in a later analysis. Reportedly, TCR beta sequences accurately predicted HLA-A and HLA-B alleles in most subjects.

PCR involved 60 Vbeta and 13 Jbeta primers. This table comes from immunoSEQ multiplex PCR, and its TCRdb copy is limited to in-frame clones, with some not included. This sample has 210,000 or so clones; roughly 78% occur once, and the top ten carry approximately 0.49%. The CDR3 has 14 residues. Germline CDR1 SGDLS, CDR2 YYNGEE. V lost 0 bases, J lost 4 bases, and 10 bases lay in between. Notes on this clone: Its antigen is not known.

J is TRBJ1-2 and V is TRBV9, with unresolved D. Sequencing was carried out using PBMCs. This TCR was recovered from a boy younger than 18 in good health and CMV-seronegative. CDR3 protein: CASSVGGVPYGYTF. In DNA form, the CDR3 reads TGTGCCAGCAGCGTAGGTGGAGTACCCTATGGCTACACCTTC.